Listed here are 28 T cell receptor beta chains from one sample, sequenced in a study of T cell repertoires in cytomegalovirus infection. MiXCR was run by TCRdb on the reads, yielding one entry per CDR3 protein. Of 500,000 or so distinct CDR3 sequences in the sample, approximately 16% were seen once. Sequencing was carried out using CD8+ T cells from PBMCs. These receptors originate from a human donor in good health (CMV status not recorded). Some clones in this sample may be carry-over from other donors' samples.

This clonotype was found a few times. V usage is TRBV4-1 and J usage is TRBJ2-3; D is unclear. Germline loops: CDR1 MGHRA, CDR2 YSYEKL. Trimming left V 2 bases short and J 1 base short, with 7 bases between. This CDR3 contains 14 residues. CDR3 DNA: TGCGCCAGCAGCCAATTTACCCGCACAGATACGCAGTATTTT. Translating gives CASSQFTRTDTQYF.

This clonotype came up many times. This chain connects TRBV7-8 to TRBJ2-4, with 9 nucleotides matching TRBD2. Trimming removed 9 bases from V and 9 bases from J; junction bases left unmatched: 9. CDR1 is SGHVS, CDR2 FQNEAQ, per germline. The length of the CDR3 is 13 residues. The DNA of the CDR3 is TGTGCCAGTCGAGCGGGAGGAGAAGGCATTCAGTACTTC. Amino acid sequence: CASRAGGEGIQYF. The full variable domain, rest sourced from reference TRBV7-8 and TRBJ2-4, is GAGVSQSPRYKVAKRGQDVALRCDPISGHVSLFWYQQALGQGPEFLTYFQNEAQLDKSGLPSDRFFAERPEGSVSTLKIQRTQQEDSAVYLCASRAGGEGIQYFGAGTRLSVL.

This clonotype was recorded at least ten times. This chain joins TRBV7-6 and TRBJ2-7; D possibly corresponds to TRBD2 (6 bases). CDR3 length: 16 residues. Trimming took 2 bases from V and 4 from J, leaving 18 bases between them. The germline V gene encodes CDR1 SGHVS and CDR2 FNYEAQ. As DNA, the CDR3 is TGTGCCAGCAGCTTAAACGGGGGACCTAAGTCATACGAGCAGTACTTC. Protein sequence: CASSLNGGPKSYEQYF.

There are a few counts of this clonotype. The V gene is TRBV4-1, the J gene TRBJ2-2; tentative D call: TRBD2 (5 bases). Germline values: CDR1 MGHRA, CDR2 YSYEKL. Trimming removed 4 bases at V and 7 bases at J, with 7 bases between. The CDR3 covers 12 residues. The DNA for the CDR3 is TGCGCCAGCAGCCCTCGGGACGGGGAGCTGTTTTTT. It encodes CASSPRDGELFF.

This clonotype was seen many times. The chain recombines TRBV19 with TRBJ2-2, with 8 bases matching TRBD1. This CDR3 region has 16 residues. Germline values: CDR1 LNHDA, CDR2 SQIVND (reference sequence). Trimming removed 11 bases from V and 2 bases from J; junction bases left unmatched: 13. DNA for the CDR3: TGTGCCGGCCGAAACAGGGGGACAGACAACACCGGGGAGCTGTTTTTT. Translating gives CAGRNRGTDNTGELFF.

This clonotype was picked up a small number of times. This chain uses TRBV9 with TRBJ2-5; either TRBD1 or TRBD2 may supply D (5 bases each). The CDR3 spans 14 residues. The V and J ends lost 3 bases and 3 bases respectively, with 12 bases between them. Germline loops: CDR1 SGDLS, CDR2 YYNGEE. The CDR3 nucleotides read TGTGCCAGCAGCGCGACCGGGACGGAAGAGACCCAGTACTTC. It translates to CASSATGTEETQYF.

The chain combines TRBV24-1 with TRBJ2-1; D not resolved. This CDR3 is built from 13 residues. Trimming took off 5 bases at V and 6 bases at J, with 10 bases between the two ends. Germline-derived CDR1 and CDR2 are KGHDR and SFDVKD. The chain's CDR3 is CATSGRCGNEQFF. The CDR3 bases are TGTGCCACCAGTGGTCGGTGTGGCAATGAGCAGTTCTTC.

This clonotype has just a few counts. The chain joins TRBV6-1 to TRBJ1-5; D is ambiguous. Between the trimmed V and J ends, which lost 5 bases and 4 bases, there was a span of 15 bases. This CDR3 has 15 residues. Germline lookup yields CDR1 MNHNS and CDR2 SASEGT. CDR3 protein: CASSPQLGRNQPQHF. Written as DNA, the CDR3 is TGTGCCAGCAGTCCACAACTGGGCAGGAATCAGCCCCAGCATTTT.

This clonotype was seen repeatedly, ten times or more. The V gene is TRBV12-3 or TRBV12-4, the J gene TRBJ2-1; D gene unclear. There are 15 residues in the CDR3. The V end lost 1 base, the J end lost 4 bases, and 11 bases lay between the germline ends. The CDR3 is CASSLVDHVYNEQFF. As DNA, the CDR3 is TGTGCCAGCAGTTTAGTGGACCACGTTTACAATGAGCAGTTCTTC.

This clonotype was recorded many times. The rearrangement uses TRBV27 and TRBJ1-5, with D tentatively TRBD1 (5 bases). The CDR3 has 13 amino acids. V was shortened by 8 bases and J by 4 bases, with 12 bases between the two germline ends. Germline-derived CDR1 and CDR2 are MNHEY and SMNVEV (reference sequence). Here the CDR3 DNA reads TGTGCCAGCGGCGGGGCGCCTAATCAGCCCCAGCATTTT. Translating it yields CASGGAPNQPQHF.

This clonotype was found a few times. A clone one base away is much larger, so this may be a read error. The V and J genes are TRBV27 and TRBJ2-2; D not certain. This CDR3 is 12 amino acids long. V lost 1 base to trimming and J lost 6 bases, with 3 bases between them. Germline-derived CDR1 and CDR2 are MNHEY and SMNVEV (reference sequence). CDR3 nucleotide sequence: TGTGCCAGCAGTTTATGGCCCGGGGAGCTGTTTTTT. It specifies CASSLWPGELFF.

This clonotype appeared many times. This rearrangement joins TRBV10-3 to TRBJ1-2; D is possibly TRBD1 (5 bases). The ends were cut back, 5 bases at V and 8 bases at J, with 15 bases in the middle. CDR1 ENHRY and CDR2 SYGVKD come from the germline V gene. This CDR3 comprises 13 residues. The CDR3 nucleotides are TGTGCCATCAGTTCGGGGACCACCCCCGGCTACACCTTC. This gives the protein CAISSGTTPGYTF.

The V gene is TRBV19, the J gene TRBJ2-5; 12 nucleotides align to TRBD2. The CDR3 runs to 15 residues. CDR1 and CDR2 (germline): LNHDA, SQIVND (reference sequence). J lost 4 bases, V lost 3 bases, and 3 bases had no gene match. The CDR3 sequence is CASSIPTSGRETQYF. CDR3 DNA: TGTGCCAGTAGTATCCCGACTAGCGGGAGAGAGACCCAGTACTTC.

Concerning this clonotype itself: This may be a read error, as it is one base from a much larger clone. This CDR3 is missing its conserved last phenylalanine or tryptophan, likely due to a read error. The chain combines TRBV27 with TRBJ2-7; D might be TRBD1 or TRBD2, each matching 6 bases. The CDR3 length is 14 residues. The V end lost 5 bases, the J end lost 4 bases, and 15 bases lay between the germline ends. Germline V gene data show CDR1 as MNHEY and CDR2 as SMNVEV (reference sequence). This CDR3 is CASSSSEGGYEQYL. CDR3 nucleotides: TGTGCCAGCAGTAGTTCAGAAGGGGGGTACGAGCAGTACTTA.

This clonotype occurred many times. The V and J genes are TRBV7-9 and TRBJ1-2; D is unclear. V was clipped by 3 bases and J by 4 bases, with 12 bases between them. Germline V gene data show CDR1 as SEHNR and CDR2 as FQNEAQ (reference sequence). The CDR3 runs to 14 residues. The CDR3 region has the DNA TGTGCCAGCAGCTTGTTCGGCGCTCTCTATGGCTACACCTTC. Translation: CASSLFGALYGYTF.

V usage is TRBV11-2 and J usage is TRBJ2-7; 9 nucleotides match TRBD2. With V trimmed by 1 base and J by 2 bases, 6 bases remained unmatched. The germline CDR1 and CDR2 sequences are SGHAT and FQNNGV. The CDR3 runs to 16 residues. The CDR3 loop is CASSLVRGGGAYEQYF. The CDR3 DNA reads TGTGCCAGCAGCTTAGTGCGTGGCGGGGGGGCCTACGAGCAGTACTTC.

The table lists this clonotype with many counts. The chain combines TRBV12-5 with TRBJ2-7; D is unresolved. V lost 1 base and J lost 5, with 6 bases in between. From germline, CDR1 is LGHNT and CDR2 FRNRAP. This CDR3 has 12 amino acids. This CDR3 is CASGLGGNEQYF. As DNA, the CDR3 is TGTGCTAGTGGTTTGGGGGGAAACGAGCAGTACTTC.

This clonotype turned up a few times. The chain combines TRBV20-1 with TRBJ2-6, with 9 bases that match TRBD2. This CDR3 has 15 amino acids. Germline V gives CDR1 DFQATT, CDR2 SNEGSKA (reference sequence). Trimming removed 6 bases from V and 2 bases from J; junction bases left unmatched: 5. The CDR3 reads CSAHKREAGANVLTF. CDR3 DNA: TGCAGTGCCCATAAGCGGGAGGCTGGGGCCAACGTCCTGACTTTC.

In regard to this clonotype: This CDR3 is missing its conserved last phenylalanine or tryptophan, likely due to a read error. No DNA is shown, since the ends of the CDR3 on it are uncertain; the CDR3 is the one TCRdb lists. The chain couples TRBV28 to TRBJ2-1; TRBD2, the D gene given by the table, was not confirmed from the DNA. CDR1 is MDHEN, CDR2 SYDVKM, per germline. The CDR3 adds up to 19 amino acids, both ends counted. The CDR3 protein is CASSWGRRTSGSPYNEQLL.

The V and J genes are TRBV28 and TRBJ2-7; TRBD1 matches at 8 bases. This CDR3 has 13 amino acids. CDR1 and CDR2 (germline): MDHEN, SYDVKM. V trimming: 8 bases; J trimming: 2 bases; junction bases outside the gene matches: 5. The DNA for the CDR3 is TGTGCCAGCCGGTGGGACAGGACCTACGAGCAGTACTTC. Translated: CASRWDRTYEQYF.

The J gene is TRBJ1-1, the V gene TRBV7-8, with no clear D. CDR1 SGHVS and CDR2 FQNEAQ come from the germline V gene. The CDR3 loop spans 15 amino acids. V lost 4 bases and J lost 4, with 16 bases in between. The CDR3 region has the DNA TGTGCCAGCAGCTCCCAGCCTAGGGAAGGCACTGAAGCTTTCTTT. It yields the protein CASSSQPREGTEAFF.

The CDR3 nucleotides are TGCAGCGTCCCGGACAGGGGAGGCTACACCTTC. Its translation is CSVPDRGGYTF. The V gene is TRBV29-1, the J gene TRBJ1-2; TRBD1 matches 9 bases. V trimming: 6 bases; J trimming: 8 bases; junction bases outside the gene matches: 4. Germline-derived CDR1 and CDR2 are SQVTM and ANQGSEA. The CDR3 loop spans 11 amino acids.

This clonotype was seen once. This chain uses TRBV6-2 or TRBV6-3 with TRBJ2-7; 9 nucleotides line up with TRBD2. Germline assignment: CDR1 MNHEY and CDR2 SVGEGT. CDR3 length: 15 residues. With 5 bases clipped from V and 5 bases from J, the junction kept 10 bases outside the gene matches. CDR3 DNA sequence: TGTGCCAGCAGTCTACGGTACAGGACTAGCGACGAGCAGTACTTC. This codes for CASSLRYRTSDEQYF.

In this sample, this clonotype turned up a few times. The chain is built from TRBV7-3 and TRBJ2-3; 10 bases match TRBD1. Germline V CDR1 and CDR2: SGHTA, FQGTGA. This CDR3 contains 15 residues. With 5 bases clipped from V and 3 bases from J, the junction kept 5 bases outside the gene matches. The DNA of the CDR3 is TGTGCCAGCAGCGTTCGGACAGGGGGTACAGATACGCAGTATTTT. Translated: CASSVRTGGTDTQYF. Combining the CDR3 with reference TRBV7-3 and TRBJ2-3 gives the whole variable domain GAGVSQTPSNKVTEKGKYVELRCDPISGHTALYWYRQSLGQGPEFLIYFQGTGAADDSGLPNDRFFAVRPEGSVSTLKIQRTERGDSAVYLCASSVRTGGTDTQYFGPGTRLTVL.

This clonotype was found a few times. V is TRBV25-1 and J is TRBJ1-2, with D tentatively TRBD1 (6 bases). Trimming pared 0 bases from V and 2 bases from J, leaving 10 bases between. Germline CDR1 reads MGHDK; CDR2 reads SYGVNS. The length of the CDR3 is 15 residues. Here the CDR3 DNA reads TGTGCCAGCAGTGAATATGAGGGGGGAAACTATGGCTACACCTTC. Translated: CASSEYEGGNYGYTF.

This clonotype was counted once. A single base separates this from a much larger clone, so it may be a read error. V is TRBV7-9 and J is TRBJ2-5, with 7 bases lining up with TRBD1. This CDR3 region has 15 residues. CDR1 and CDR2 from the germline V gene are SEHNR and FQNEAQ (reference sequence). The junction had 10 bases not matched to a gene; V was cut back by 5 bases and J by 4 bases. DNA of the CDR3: TGTGCCAGCAGCCCCCGGGACAGCCTCCGAGAGACCCAGTACTTC. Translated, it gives CASSPRDSLRETQYF.

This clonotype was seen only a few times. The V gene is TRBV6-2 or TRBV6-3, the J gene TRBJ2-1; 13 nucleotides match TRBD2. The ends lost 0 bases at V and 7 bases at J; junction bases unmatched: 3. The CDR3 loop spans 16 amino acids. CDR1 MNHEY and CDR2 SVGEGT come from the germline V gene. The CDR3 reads CASSYSTSGGLNEQFF. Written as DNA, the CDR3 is TGTGCCAGCAGTTACTCGACTAGCGGGGGGTTGAATGAGCAGTTCTTC.

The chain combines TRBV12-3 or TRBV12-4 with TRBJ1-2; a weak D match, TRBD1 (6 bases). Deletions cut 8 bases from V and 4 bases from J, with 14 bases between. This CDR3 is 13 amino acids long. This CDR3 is CASSGECGYGYTF. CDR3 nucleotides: TGTGCCAGCTCAGGGGAGTGCGGCTATGGCTACACCTTC.